Below, 31 T cell receptor beta chains from the same sample are listed, as sequenced in a study of CD8+ T cells in alopecia areata. RNA extraction and reverse transcription yielded cDNA as sequencing template. Profiled with immunoSEQ multiplex PCR; TCRdb holds only in-frame clones, not every one. The data hold a few hundred thousand clones, with about three fifths observed a single time. Treatment denoted: oral pan-JAK inhibitor, 5-10 mg twice daily. The sequencing here drew on CD4+ T cells sorted from blood, taken around week 54, from a patient treated with tofacitinib. The receptor set was obtained from a human donor with alopecia areata.

The J gene is TRBJ2-7, the V gene TRBV5-6, with D maybe TRBD1 (6 bases). The CDR3 runs 14 residues. Germline V gene sequence: CDR1 SGHDT, CDR2 YYEEEE. Trimming removed 5 bases from V and 3 bases from J, with 15 bases in between. The CDR3 sequence: CASRAGTSLYEQYF. As DNA, the CDR3 is TGTGCCAGCAGGGCCGGGACATCCCTCTACGAGCAGTACTTC.

V is TRBV4-1 and J is TRBJ2-5; D is perhaps TRBD2 (5 bases). Germline V lookup: CDR1 MGHRA, CDR2 YSYEKL. CDR3 length: 12 residues. V was clipped by 1 base and J by 7 bases, with 7 bases between them. The CDR3 bases are TGCGCCAGCAGCCAAGTTGGAGGGACCCAGTACTTC. Encoded protein: CASSQVGGTQYF.

This clone was seen only once. The gene calls are TRBV27 and TRBJ2-2; no clear D. The germline gives CDR1 MNHEY, CDR2 SMNVEV (reference sequence). The CDR3 has 13 amino acids. Trimming removed 3 bases at V and 8 bases at J, with 10 bases between. CDR3 coding DNA: TGTGCCAGCAGTTTGCCGGGCGGTGGGGAGCTGTTTTTT. Its translation: CASSLPGGGELFF.

To note about this clone: This sample also contains other DNA sequences that code for the same CDR3. V gene TRBV5-1 combines with J gene TRBJ1-2; D ambiguous. Deletions cut 0 bases from V and 2 bases from J, with 5 bases between. Looked up from germline, CDR1 is SGHRS and CDR2 is YFSETQ. CDR3 size: 13 residues. The CDR3 bases are TGCGCCAGCAGCTTGGGACAAAACTATGGCTACACCTTC. Translating it yields CASSLGQNYGYTF. Complete variable domain (other parts from reference TRBV5-1 and TRBJ1-2): KAGVTQTPRYLIKTRGQQVTLSCSPISGHRSVSWYQQTPGQGLQFLFEYFSETQRNKGNFPGRFSGRQFSNSRSEMNVSTLELGDSALYLCASSLGQNYGYTFGSGTRLTVV.

This chain's CDR3 is CASSPDRRANYGYTF. As DNA, the CDR3 is TGTGCCAGCAGCCCTGACAGACGTGCTAACTATGGCTACACCTTC. This chain connects TRBV7-6 to TRBJ1-2; maybe TRBD1 (5 bases). Germline V gene sequence: CDR1 SGHVS, CDR2 FNYEAQ. The V and J ends lost 5 bases and 0 bases respectively, with 13 bases between them. The CDR3 is 15 residues long.

This clone was detected a few times. CDR3 nucleotide sequence: TGTGCCATCAGTGAGTCCGGAGGAAACTATGGCTACACCTTC. Translation: CAISESGGNYGYTF. This chain connects TRBV10-3 to TRBJ1-2, with unresolved D. V lost 0 bases and J 2 bases, leaving 7 bases between the germline ends. Germline-derived CDR1 and CDR2 are ENHRY and SYGVKD. This CDR3 has 14 amino acids.

The chain has TRBV7-8 and TRBJ2-7; tentative D call: TRBD1 (7 bases). This CDR3 contains 15 residues. The V end lost 0 bases, the J end lost 2 bases, and 11 bases lay between the germline ends. In germline, CDR1 is SGHVS, CDR2 FQNEAQ. In nucleotides, the CDR3 is TGTGCCAGCAGCTTAGCCCAGGGGGGCACCTACGAGCAGTACTTC. Amino acid sequence: CASSLAQGGTYEQYF.

The V and J genes are TRBV25-1 and TRBJ1-2; D unresolved. Trimming removed 0 bases from V and 2 bases from J, with 7 bases in between. Germline V gives CDR1 MGHDK, CDR2 SYGVNS. There are 14 residues in the CDR3. CDR3 in DNA: TGTGCCAGCAGTGAATACGGGCCAAACTATGGCTACACCTTC. Amino acids: CASSEYGPNYGYTF.

The V call is TRBV7-6, the J call TRBJ2-3; 10 bases are shared with TRBD2. Germline V gene data show CDR1 as SGHVS and CDR2 as FNYEAQ. The CDR3 is made up of 15 amino acids. Trimming cost V 5 bases and J 3 bases; bases outside gene matches: 5. CDR3 coding DNA: TGTGCCAGCAGCCCTAGCGGGGGCCAAACAGATACGCAGTATTTT. Protein: CASSPSGGQTDTQYF.

The chain couples TRBV11-2 to TRBJ2-7; no reliable D call. The CDR3 totals 12 residues. The V gene lost 0 bases and the J gene lost 4 bases, with 4 bases spanning the gap. Germline-derived CDR1 and CDR2 are SGHAT and FQNNGV. The chain's CDR3 is CASSLEWYEQYF. CDR3 in DNA: TGTGCCAGCAGCTTAGAATGGTACGAGCAGTACTTC.

This chain joins TRBV7-9 and TRBJ2-7; D is uncertain. This CDR3 is 15 amino acids long. V shed 5 bases and J shed 1 base, with 15 bases lying between them. Germline CDR1 is SEHNR and CDR2 is FQNEAQ (reference sequence). The CDR3 DNA is TGTGCCAGCAGCCGCTCAGGAGTGGGGTCCTACGAGCAGTACTTC. The encoded protein is CASSRSGVGSYEQYF.

The chain carries TRBV10-3 and TRBJ2-1, with 7 bases that match TRBD2. This CDR3 contains 16 residues. Germline V CDR1 and CDR2: ENHRY, SYGVKD. Trimming took 2 bases from V and 4 from J; bases not matched to a gene: 8. Here the CDR3 DNA reads TGTGCCATCAGTGAGGAGGTGCTAGCGGTTTACAATGAGCAGTTCTTC. As protein: CAISEEVLAVYNEQFF.

This clone was detected a few times. This chain uses TRBV4-1 with TRBJ2-7; D uncertain. CDR1 and CDR2 (germline): MGHRA, YSYEKL. This CDR3 comprises 13 residues. V lost 4 bases, J lost 4 bases, and 11 bases lay in between. The CDR3 region is CASSLDVLYEQYF. The CDR3 DNA sequence: TGCGCCAGCAGCCTCGACGTTTTATACGAGCAGTACTTC.

This clone was seen only once. This sequence joins TRBV30 and TRBJ2-7; 9 positions match TRBD1. Germline loops: CDR1 GTSNPN, CDR2 SVGIG (reference sequence). The CDR3 extends over 14 amino acids. With V trimmed by 3 bases and J by 2 bases, 5 bases remained unmatched. CDR3 sequence (DNA): TGTGCCTGGAGAGATTGGGACAGGGCCTACGAGCAGTACTTC. Encoded protein: CAWRDWDRAYEQYF.

This clone showed up just a few times. The chain links TRBV11-2 to TRBJ1-2; 9 bases map to TRBD1. Germline CDR1 SGHAT, CDR2 FQNNGV. The CDR3 contains 17 residues. Trimming removed 2 bases from V and 6 bases from J; junction bases left unmatched: 13. CDR3 in DNA: TGTGCCAGCAGCTTACAGGGACAGGGTGGTTCGCTTAATGGCTACACCTTC. Protein product: CASSLQGQGGSLNGYTF.

This chain uses TRBV6-5 with TRBJ2-3, with D perhaps being TRBD1 or TRBD2 (6 bases each). Germline V CDR1 and CDR2: MNHEY, SVGAGI. V gave up 10 bases and J gave up 8 bases, with 16 bases separating them. CDR3 length: 12 amino acids. The CDR3 loop reads CATAGGHGTQYF. In nucleotides, the CDR3 is TGTGCCACCGCTGGGGGGCATGGTACGCAGTATTTT.

This clone was detected once. This sequence joins TRBV7-2 and TRBJ2-2; D call uncertain. Deletions cut 1 base from V and 1 base from J, with 7 bases between. This CDR3 is built from 15 residues. Germline values: CDR1 SGHTA, CDR2 FQGNSA. The chain's CDR3 is CASSLGGVNTGELFF. The CDR3 bases are TGTGCCAGCAGCTTAGGTGGGGTGAACACCGGGGAGCTGTTTTTT.

This chain links TRBV19 with TRBJ1-5; tentative D call: TRBD1 (5 bases). This CDR3 has 15 amino acids. V was trimmed by 7 bases and J by 3 bases, leaving 16 bases between them. The germline CDR1 and CDR2 sequences are LNHDA and SQIVND (reference sequence). CDR3 in DNA: TGTGCCAGTATAGGGACCGCTCTACCCAATCAGCCCCAGCATTTT. This encodes CASIGTALPNQPQHF.

This chain links TRBV2 with TRBJ1-2; possible D gene TRBD1, 5 bases. The germline gives CDR1 SNHLY, CDR2 FYNNEI. V was shortened by 6 bases and J by 8 bases, with 13 bases between the two germline ends. CDR3 length: 12 residues. The CDR3 spells CASRGEAGGYTF. The CDR3, as DNA: TGTGCCAGCAGGGGGGAGGCGGGCGGCTACACCTTC.

This chain connects TRBV9 to TRBJ2-2; no reliable D call. Trimming pared 7 bases from V and 7 bases from J, leaving 14 bases between. CDR1 and CDR2 from the germline V gene are SGDLS and YYNGEE. This CDR3 comprises 13 residues. CDR3 DNA: TGTGCCAGCGGCGGCACACTAAACGGGGAGCTGTTTTTT. Its translation: CASGGTLNGELFF.

The chain carries TRBV10-1 and TRBJ1-5, with unresolved D. Germline CDR1 WNHNN, CDR2 SYGVQD (reference sequence). The length of the CDR3 is 13 residues. V was clipped by 2 bases and J by 7 bases, with 9 bases between them. CDR3 sequence: CASSENPQQPQHF. Written as DNA, the CDR3 is TGCGCCAGCAGTGAGAATCCACAGCAGCCCCAGCATTTT.

This chain connects TRBV4-3 to TRBJ2-5; maybe TRBD2 (5 bases). The CDR3 is 15 amino acids. The germline gives CDR1 LGHNA, CDR2 YSLEER. V lost 1 base to trimming and J lost 4 bases, with 13 bases between them. CDR3 nucleotide sequence: TGCGCCAGCAGCCAAGCTCCCTCGGGGAGAGAGACCCAGTACTTC. Amino acids: CASSQAPSGRETQYF.

The chain links TRBV25-1 to TRBJ2-3; possibly TRBD2 for D (7 bases). V dropped 5 bases and J dropped 1 base, with 13 bases sitting between them. CDR3 length equals 15 residues. The germline gives CDR1 MGHDK, CDR2 SYGVNS. The CDR3 coding sequence is TGTGCCAGCAGTCAAACGGGGGGCCGCACAGATACGCAGTATTTT. This encodes CASSQTGGRTDTQYF.

The chain employs TRBV19 and TRBJ2-7, with D unresolved. The CDR3 contains 14 residues. From germline, CDR1 is LNHDA and CDR2 SQIVND (reference sequence). V lost 2 bases, J lost 2 bases, and 10 bases lay in between. The CDR3 reads CASSIRPDTYEQYF. CDR3 in DNA: TGTGCCAGTAGTATACGGCCAGATACCTACGAGCAGTACTTC.

V is TRBV6-1 and J is TRBJ1-2; the D is unclear. The CDR3 totals 13 residues. Germline V gene data show CDR1 as MNHNS and CDR2 as SASEGT. Between the trimmed V and J ends, which lost 5 bases and 6 bases, there was a span of 13 bases. CDR3 in DNA: TGTGCCAGCAGTCCCACGGGGTGGGATGGCTACACCTTC. This codes for CASSPTGWDGYTF.

This clone was seen only a few times. This chain joins TRBV7-9 and TRBJ1-6, with D perhaps matching TRBD1 (5 bases). Deletions cut 1 base from V and 7 bases from J, with 8 bases between. Looked up from germline, CDR1 is SEHNR and CDR2 is FQNEAQ (reference sequence). The CDR3 is made up of 14 amino acids. The DNA for the CDR3 is TGTGCCAGCAGCTTAGATGGGGGAAATTCACCCCTCCACTTT. Protein: CASSLDGGNSPLHF.

This clone was detected only a few times. This same CDR3 is encoded by further DNA sequences in the sample. This rearrangement joins TRBV9 to TRBJ1-1; D perhaps matches TRBD1 (5 bases). The CDR3 consists of 14 residues. Between the trimmed V and J ends, which lost 2 bases and 0 bases, there was a span of 8 bases. Per germline, CDR1 SGDLS and CDR2 YYNGEE. The CDR3 protein is CASSVAGMNTEAFF. The CDR3 bases are TGTGCCAGCAGCGTCGCAGGGATGAACACTGAAGCTTTCTTT.

This clone was seen once. The chain uses TRBV7-9 and TRBJ2-5, with TRBD1 matching 7 bases. V was pared by 7 bases and J by 1 base, with 9 bases of the junction left unmatched. Germline CDR1 reads SEHNR; CDR2 reads FQNEAQ (reference sequence). The CDR3 contains 15 residues. The CDR3 sequence: CASTSNRDSQETQYF. DNA of the CDR3: TGTGCCAGCACCTCGAATCGGGACAGCCAAGAGACCCAGTACTTC.

The sample holds a few counts of this clone. The V and J genes are TRBV15 and TRBJ1-6, with D possibly matching TRBD1 (5 bases). Trimming pared 0 bases from V and 6 bases from J, leaving 9 bases between. In germline, CDR1 is LNHNV, CDR2 YYDKDF (reference sequence). CDR3 size: 15 residues. The CDR3 DNA follows: TGTGCCACCAGCAGAGATGCGGGGCCTAATTCACCCCTCCACTTT. This encodes CATSRDAGPNSPLHF.

The V call is TRBV2, the J call TRBJ2-5; 11 nucleotides align to TRBD2. This CDR3 comprises 14 residues. Germline CDR1 SNHLY, CDR2 FYNNEI. Trimming at V came to 4 bases and at J to 5 bases, leaving 3 bases not matched to a gene. CDR3 nucleotide sequence: TGTGCCAGCAGTGCAGGACTAGCGGGTGAGACCCAGTACTTC. It translates to CASSAGLAGETQYF.

The rearrangement uses TRBV5-5 and TRBJ2-3; no clear D. The CDR3 runs to 13 residues. The V end was cut by 6 bases, the J end by 2 bases, with 10 bases between. The germline gives CDR1 SGHKS, CDR2 YYEKEE (reference sequence). CDR3 sequence reads: CASTAVATDTQYF. In nucleotides, the CDR3 is TGTGCCAGCACCGCCGTAGCCACAGATACGCAGTATTTT.